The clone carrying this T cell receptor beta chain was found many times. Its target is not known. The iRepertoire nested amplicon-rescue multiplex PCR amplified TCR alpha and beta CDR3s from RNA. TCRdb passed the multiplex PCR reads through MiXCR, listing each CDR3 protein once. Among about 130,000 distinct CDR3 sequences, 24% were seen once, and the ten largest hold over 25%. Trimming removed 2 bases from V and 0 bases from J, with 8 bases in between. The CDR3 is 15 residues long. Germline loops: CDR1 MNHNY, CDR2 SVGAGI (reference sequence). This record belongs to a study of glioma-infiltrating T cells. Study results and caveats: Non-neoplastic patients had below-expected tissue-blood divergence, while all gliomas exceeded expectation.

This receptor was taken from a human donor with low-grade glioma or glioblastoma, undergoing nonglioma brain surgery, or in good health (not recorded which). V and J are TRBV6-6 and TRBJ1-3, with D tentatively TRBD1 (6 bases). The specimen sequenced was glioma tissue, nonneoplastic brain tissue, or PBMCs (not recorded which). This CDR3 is CASSYRTDSGNTIYF. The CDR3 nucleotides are TGTGCCAGCAGTTACCGGACAGACTCTGGAAACACCATATATTTT.